This entry lists 9 T cell receptor beta chains sequenced from one sample in a study of blood T cells in healthy people across ages. The use of a sample-barcoded 5' primer and a J-beta primer mix characterized a second PCR of about 6 to 11 cycles. TCRdb re-called the 5' RACE reads through MiXCR, storing one row per CDR3 protein. Of approximately 850,000 distinct CDR3 sequences in the sample, around 42% were seen once. The sequenced sample consisted of blood. These receptors all come from a man in his fifties or sixties in good health.

The chain has TRBV30 and TRBJ2-4, with 7 positions matching TRBD1. CDR1 and CDR2 from the germline V gene are GTSNPN and SVGIG (reference sequence). Trimming at V came to 2 bases and at J to 0 bases, leaving 16 bases not matched to a gene. The CDR3 loop spans 19 amino acids. CDR3: CAWSRGLETGVKAKNIQYF. The CDR3 DNA reads TGTGCCTGGAGTCGTGGGTTGGAAACAGGGGTTAAAGCCAAAAACATTCAGTACTTC. Using reference TRBV30 and TRBJ2-4 for the parts outside the CDR3, the full variable domain is SQTIHQWPATLVQPVGSPLSLECTVEGTSNPNLYWYRQAAGRGLQLLFYSVGIGQISSEVPQNLSASRPQDRQFILSSKKLLLSDSGFYLCAWSRGLETGVKAKNIQYFGAGTRLSVL.

V is TRBV20-1 and J is TRBJ2-3; 7 positions match TRBD2. The CDR3 consists of 12 residues. V shed 8 bases and J 4 bases; nucleotides not matched to a gene: 6. CDR1 and CDR2 from the germline V gene are DFQATT and SNEGSKA (reference sequence). The CDR3 DNA follows: TGCAGTCCCCAGCGGGGCCCAGATACGCAGTATTTT. Amino acids: CSPQRGPDTQYF.

V and J are TRBV7-2 and TRBJ2-3; perhaps TRBD2 as D (5 bases). This CDR3 region has 15 residues. Germline assignment: CDR1 SGHTA and CDR2 FQGNSA. The V gene lost 5 bases and the J gene lost 4 bases, with 16 bases spanning the gap. CDR3 DNA sequence: TGTGCCAGCAGCATTAGTCGGCGGGCCGCAGATACGCAGTATTTT. This encodes CASSISRRAADTQYF. The complete variable domain, with remaining parts taken from reference TRBV7-2 and TRBJ2-3, reads GAGVSQSPSNKVTEKGKDVELRCDPISGHTALYWYRQSLGQGLEFLIYFQGNSAPDKSGLPSDRFSAERTGGSVSTLTIQRTQQEDSAVYLCASSISRRAADTQYFGPGTRLTVL.

The CDR3 nucleotides read TGCAGTGCTCTCAAAAGACTGAGTAACTCCTACGAGCAGTACTTC. Protein: CSALKRLSNSYEQYF. V usage is TRBV20-1 and J usage is TRBJ2-7; the D is unclear. The CDR3 spans 15 residues. Germline-derived CDR1 and CDR2 are DFQATT and SNEGSKA (reference sequence). Trimming cost V 5 bases and J 0 bases, with 17 bases left between them.

This clonotype has just one count. The chain is built from TRBV27 and TRBJ1-1; D remains ambiguous. CDR3 length: 15 amino acids. With 10 bases removed from V and 1 base from J, the gap between germline ends came to 19 bases. The germline gives CDR1 MNHEY, CDR2 SMNVEV (reference sequence). As DNA, the CDR3 is TGTGCCACCATCCCCTCGGCAGGCCCGAACACTGAAGCTTTCTTT. It encodes CATIPSAGPNTEAFF.

This clonotype was seen once. The chain has TRBV4-1 and TRBJ2-7; D unresolved. V gave up 5 bases and J gave up 3 bases, with 11 bases separating them. Germline CDR1 reads MGHRA; CDR2 reads YSYEKL. The CDR3 length is 13 residues. The CDR3 sequence: CASSVTRYYEQYF. The DNA for the CDR3 is TGCGCCAGCAGCGTGACACGATACTACGAGCAGTACTTC.

V usage is TRBV5-6 and J usage is TRBJ2-7; the D gene is possibly TRBD2 (5 bases). CDR1 and CDR2 (germline): SGHDT, YYEEEE. The CDR3 consists of 11 residues. V dropped 4 bases and J dropped 7 bases, with 9 bases sitting between them. The CDR3 spells CASSRQREQYF. CDR3 in DNA: TGTGCCAGCAGCCGTCAGCGGGAGCAGTACTTC.

This chain joins TRBV9 and TRBJ2-4; TRBD1 is a possible D gene (6 bases). This CDR3 has 14 residues. V lost 3 bases and J 1 base, leaving 8 bases between the germline ends. The germline gives CDR1 SGDLS, CDR2 YYNGEE. Written as DNA, the CDR3 is TGTGCCAGCAGCGCAGGGGTCGCCAAAAACATTCAGTACTTC. Amino acid sequence: CASSAGVAKNIQYF.

The gene calls are TRBV4-3 and TRBJ2-7; possible D gene TRBD1, 5 bases. Per germline, CDR1 LGHNA and CDR2 YSLEER. This CDR3 has 13 residues. V lost 0 bases and J 5 bases, leaving 8 bases between the germline ends. This chain's CDR3 is CASSQEWGHEQYF. The CDR3 nucleotides read TGCGCCAGCAGCCAAGAATGGGGCCACGAGCAGTACTTC.